The rows below give T cell receptor beta chains drawn from one sample of a study of CD8+CD57+ T cells in acquired aplastic anemia. From the reads, TCRdb called clonotypes with MiXCR, one entry per CDR3 protein. In the table there are roughly 420,000 distinct CDR3 sequences, under 80% of which are singletons. Material for sequencing was sorted CD4+, CD8+, or CD8+CD57+ T cells (not recorded which) from PBMCs. All receptors derive from a human donor in good health, serving as a control. Each CDR3 is given with its conserved first and last residue. Each record gives: J gene, V gene, D gene, clone size, CDR3 protein, CDR3 DNA. D genes are given only for firm matches. Some rows mark clone size as missing; the rest say once, few, many or name a class of expanded clone.

j_gene: TRBJ2-3; v_gene: TRBV5-1; d_gene: TRBD2; abundance: many; CDR3aa: CASSLTASGVDTQYF; CDR3nt: TGCGCCAGCAGCCTAACCGCTAGCGGGGTAGATACGCAGTATTTT
j_gene: TRBJ2-7; v_gene: TRBV25-1; d_gene: -; abundance: few; CDR3aa: CASSWRGITGGEQYF; CDR3nt: TGTGCCAGCAGTTGGAGGGGGATTACCGGGGGCGAGCAGTACTTC
j_gene: TRBJ2-7; v_gene: TRBV7-6; d_gene: -; abundance: -; CDR3aa: CAGSIDTAYDPYF; CDR3nt: TGTGCTGGCAGCATAGACACGGCCTACGATCCGTACTTC
j_gene: TRBJ1-6; v_gene: TRBV7-6; d_gene: -; abundance: -; CDR3aa: CASSMTRGDSPLHF; CDR3nt: TGTGCCAGCAGCATGACGAGAGGAGATTCACCCCTCCACTTT
j_gene: TRBJ2-7; v_gene: TRBV6-1; d_gene: -; abundance: many; CDR3aa: CASSDFPRGSYEQYF; CDR3nt: TGTGCCAGCAGTGACTTCCCGAGGGGCTCCTACGAGCAGTACTTC
j_gene: TRBJ1-2; v_gene: TRBV3-1; d_gene: -; abundance: few; CDR3aa: CASSQVPGPNYGYTF; CDR3nt: TGTGCCAGCAGCCAAGTTCCGGGCCCCAACTATGGCTACACCTTC
j_gene: TRBJ2-6; v_gene: TRBV7-9; d_gene: -; abundance: -; CDR3aa: CASSALVGAGSYVLTF; CDR3nt: TGTGCCAGCAGTGCTCTGGTGGGCGCTGGGTCCTACGTCCTGACTTTC
j_gene: TRBJ2-3; v_gene: TRBV7-2; d_gene: -; abundance: -; CDR3aa: CASSLLGATNTETQYF; CDR3nt: TGTGCCAGCAGCTTATTGGGGGCGACGAACACTGAAACTCAGTATTTT
j_gene: TRBJ2-3; v_gene: TRBV7-2; d_gene: -; abundance: -; CDR3aa: CASSITSSTDTQYF; CDR3nt: TGTGCCAGCAGCATAACGAGCTCCACAGATACGCAGTATTTT
j_gene: TRBJ2-5; v_gene: TRBV2; d_gene: -; abundance: -; CDR3aa: CASSERTGETQYF; CDR3nt: TGTGCCAGCAGTGAACGGACCGGTGAGACCCAGTACTTC
j_gene: TRBJ2-2; v_gene: TRBV7-6; d_gene: -; abundance: few; CDR3aa: CASSLGQINTGELFF; CDR3nt: TGTGCCAGCAGCTTAGGACAGATAAACACCGGGGAGCTGTTTTTT
j_gene: TRBJ1-5; v_gene: TRBV4-3; d_gene: -; abundance: once; CDR3aa: CASSQIDRQGNQPQHF; CDR3nt: TGCGCCAGCAGCCAAATAGACAGACAGGGCAATCAGCCCCAGCATTTT
j_gene: TRBJ2-7; v_gene: TRBV2; d_gene: TRBD2; abundance: -; CDR3aa: CASSYSGGGAYEQYF; CDR3nt: TGTGCCAGCAGTTACTCGGGCGGGGGGGCCTACGAGCAGTACTTC
j_gene: TRBJ2-5; v_gene: TRBV7-9; d_gene: -; abundance: -; CDR3aa: CASSLAGQPQETQYF; CDR3nt: TGTGCCAGCAGCTTAGCGGGGCAGCCCCAAGAGACCCAGTACTTC
j_gene: TRBJ1-1; v_gene: TRBV6-5; d_gene: TRBD1; abundance: many; CDR3aa: CASSVGVTGSLNTEAFF; CDR3nt: TGTGCCAGCAGCGTGGGGGTGACAGGGTCCCTGAACACTGAAGCTTTCTTT
j_gene: TRBJ1-6; v_gene: TRBV5-1; d_gene: -; abundance: -; CDR3aa: CASTERDNSNSPLHF; CDR3nt: TGTGCCAGCACCGAAAGAGACAATTCCAATTCACCCCTCCACTTT
j_gene: TRBJ2-7; v_gene: TRBV7-2; d_gene: -; abundance: -; CDR3aa: CASSLGTELTFQQYF; CDR3nt: TGTGCCAGCAGCTTGGGAACGGAGCTCACCTTCCAGCAGTACTTC
j_gene: TRBJ2-1; v_gene: TRBV18; d_gene: TRBD2; abundance: -; CDR3aa: CASSPLLAGGTYNEQFF; CDR3nt: TGTGCCAGCTCACCGCTCCTAGCGGGGGGCACCTACAATGAGCAGTTCTTC
j_gene: TRBJ1-2; v_gene: TRBV19; d_gene: -; abundance: -; CDR3aa: CASSTRRLRYGYTF; CDR3nt: TGTGCCAGCAGTACCCGAAGGTTACGCTATGGCTACACCTTC
j_gene: TRBJ1-6; v_gene: TRBV15; d_gene: -; abundance: few; CDR3aa: CASSQDSSYNSPLHF; CDR3nt: TGTGCCTCCTCACAGGATAGCTCCTATAATTCACCCCTCCACTTT
j_gene: TRBJ1-1; v_gene: TRBV9; d_gene: -; abundance: once; CDR3aa: CASSAETGPLYAQAFF; CDR3nt: TGTGCCAGCAGCGCAGAAACAGGGCCCCTCTACGCGCAAGCTTTCTTT
j_gene: TRBJ1-1; v_gene: TRBV7-9; d_gene: TRBD1; abundance: -; CDR3aa: CAVRSGRGREAFF; CDR3nt: TGCGCCGTCAGATCTGGCAGGGGGAGAGAAGCTTTTTTT
j_gene: TRBJ2-3; v_gene: TRBV4-3; d_gene: TRBD2; abundance: -; CDR3aa: CASILLAGEDTQYF; CDR3nt: TGCGCCAGCATCTTGCTAGCGGGGGAAGATACGCAGTATTTT
j_gene: TRBJ2-7; v_gene: TRBV7-2; d_gene: TRBD2; abundance: -; CDR3aa: CASSSGLAATYEQYF; CDR3nt: TGTGCCAGCAGCTCGGGACTAGCGGCTACCTACGAGCAGTACTTC
j_gene: TRBJ1-4; v_gene: TRBV7-8; d_gene: -; abundance: many; CDR3aa: CASSLVPNNEKLFF; CDR3nt: TGTGCCAGCAGCTTAGTTCCCAATAATGAAAAACTGTTTTTT
j_gene: TRBJ2-1; v_gene: TRBV10-1; d_gene: TRBD1; abundance: -; CDR3aa: CASSVGGDRVSEQFF; CDR3nt: TGTGCCAGCAGTGTGGGGGGGGACAGGGTCAGTGAGCAGTTCTTC
j_gene: TRBJ1-1; v_gene: TRBV11-2; d_gene: -; abundance: many; CDR3aa: CASSLGAFMNTEAFF; CDR3nt: TGTGCCAGCAGCTTAGGGGCGTTCATGAACACTGAAGCTTTCTTT
j_gene: TRBJ2-7; v_gene: TRBV24-1; d_gene: -; abundance: once; CDR3aa: CATSDVGGGAEQYF; CDR3nt: TGTGCCACCAGTGATGTTGGAGGGGGCGCCGAGCAGTACTTC